This section outlines one T cell receptor beta chain sequence together with its context. The antigen remains unidentified. An end of the junction differs from the germline gene, which may be a read error. Primed by a sample-barcoded 5' primer and a J-beta primer mix, a second PCR proceeded for 7 to 11 cycles. A tag from a template-switch adaptor with 12 random nucleotides marked each cDNA molecule. In TCRdb, the 5' RACE reads were re-called with MiXCR into one record per CDR3 protein. The top ten hold approximately 17% of the sample, which has about 1 million distinct CDR3 sequences, 45% seen once. Russia was home to the donors, healthy Caucasian individuals aged about 6 to 90. Each sample provided at least 5 micrograms of extracted total RNA. The sample is drawn from a study of blood T cells in healthy people across ages. Findings and caveats of the study: More naive CD4+ cells and higher diversity marked long-lived donors relative to aged donors.

The CDR3 has 15 residues. Germline lookup yields CDR1 MGHRA and CDR2 YSYEKL. V usage is TRBV4-1 and J usage is TRBJ2-7; no definite D call. The clonotype was recovered from a woman aged 55-69 years in good health. The specimen was blood. DNA of the CDR3: TGCGCCAGCAACCAAGGAGAGCAGAGCTCCTACGAGCAGTACTTC. Translated: CASNQGEQSSYEQYF.